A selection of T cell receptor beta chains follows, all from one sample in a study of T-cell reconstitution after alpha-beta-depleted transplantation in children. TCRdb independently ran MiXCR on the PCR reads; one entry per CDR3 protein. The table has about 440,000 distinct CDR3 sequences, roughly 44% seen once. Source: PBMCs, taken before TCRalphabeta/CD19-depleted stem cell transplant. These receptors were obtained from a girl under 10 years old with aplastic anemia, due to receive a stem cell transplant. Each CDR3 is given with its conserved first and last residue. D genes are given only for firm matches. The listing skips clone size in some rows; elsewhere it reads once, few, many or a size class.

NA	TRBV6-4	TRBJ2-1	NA	CASMISASSNEQFF	TGTGCCAGCATGATTTCCGCTAGCAGCAATGAGCAGTTCTTC
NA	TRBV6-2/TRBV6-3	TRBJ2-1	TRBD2	CASSYSRGGNEQFF	TGTGCCAGCAGTTACTCGCGCGGGGGCAATGAGCAGTTCTTC
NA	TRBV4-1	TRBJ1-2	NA	CASSQDPDGANYGYTF	TGCGCCAGCAGCCAAGATCCCGACGGAGCTAACTATGGCTACACCTTC
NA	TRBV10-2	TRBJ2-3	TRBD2	CASSVVAGARDTQYF	TGCGCCAGCAGTGTGGTAGCGGGAGCACGGGATACGCAGTATTTT
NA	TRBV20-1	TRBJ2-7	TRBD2	CSARAAGGHEQYF	TGCAGTGCTAGAGCAGCGGGAGGGCACGAGCAGTACTTC
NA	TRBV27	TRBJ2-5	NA	CASSYRVGGETQYF	TGTGCCAGCAGTTATCGAGTGGGAGGCGAGACCCAGTACTTC
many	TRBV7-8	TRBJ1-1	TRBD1	CASSLGDRALNTEAFF	TGTGCCAGCAGCTTAGGGGACAGGGCGCTGAACACTGAAGCTTTCTTT
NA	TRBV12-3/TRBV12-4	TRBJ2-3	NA	CASTKEDTQYF	TGTGCCAGCACCAAGGAAGATACGCAGTATTTT
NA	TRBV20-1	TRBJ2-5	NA	CSAIPLRETQYF	TGCAGTGCCATACCCCTAAGGGAGACCCAGTACTTC
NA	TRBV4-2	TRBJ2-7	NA	CASSQDRLGTYEQYF	TGTGCCAGCAGCCAAGATCGTCTGGGGACCTACGAGCAGTACTTC
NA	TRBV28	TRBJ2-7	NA	CASSFAGVGSDEQYF	TGTGCCAGCAGTTTTGCCGGGGTGGGCTCCGACGAGCAGTACTTC
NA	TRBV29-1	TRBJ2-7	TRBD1	CSVRQGAYEQYF	TGCAGCGTGCGACAGGGGGCTTACGAGCAGTACTTC